Listed here are 30 T cell receptor beta chains from one sample, sequenced in a study of cytomegalovirus exposure and HLA in healthy donors. PCR was performed using 60 Vbeta and 13 Jbeta primers. TCRdb keeps only in-frame clones here, not all; method: immunoSEQ multiplex PCR. This table holds 98,000 or so clones, around three quarters found once. Sequenced input: PBMCs. The source is a man aged 35-49 years in good health and CMV-seronegative.

The table lists this clone with a count of one. This sequence joins TRBV4-2 and TRBJ2-7, with D possibly matching TRBD1 (6 bases). The V gene's germline CDR1 is LGHNA and CDR2 YNFKEQ. This CDR3 region has 13 residues. The V end was cut by 4 bases, the J end by 9 bases, with 16 bases between. The DNA of the CDR3 is TGTGCCAGCAGCCCCCCTGCTGGGGGCCGGCAGTACTTC. Translated: CASSPPAGGRQYF.

This clone showed up just a few times. V usage is TRBV4-2 and J usage is TRBJ1-2, with unresolved D. Germline values: CDR1 LGHNA, CDR2 YNFKEQ. V lost 4 bases and J lost 6, with 12 bases in between. The CDR3 contains 13 residues. The CDR3 here is CASSRQERDGYTF. The DNA for the CDR3 is TGTGCCAGCAGCCGGCAGGAGAGGGATGGCTACACCTTC.

The chain employs TRBV6-4 and TRBJ2-7; 8 bases match TRBD1. V was clipped by 10 bases and J by 3 bases; unmatched bases: 14. The CDR3 is 15 residues long. CDR1 and CDR2 (germline): MRHNA, SNTAGT. DNA of the CDR3: TGTGCCATCTGCCCGGGGGACAGGAATAGCTACGAGCAGTACTTC. Translation: CAICPGDRNSYEQYF.

V is TRBV4-2 and J is TRBJ2-7, with D possibly TRBD2 on 6 matching bases. CDR3 size: 16 residues. Trimming pared 0 bases from V and 7 bases from J, leaving 19 bases between. In germline, CDR1 is LGHNA, CDR2 YNFKEQ. CDR3 nucleotides: TGTGCCAGCAGCCAAGAGCCGGGACTTGCCGAGCGGGAGCAGTACTTC. Translation gives CASSQEPGLAEREQYF.

The J gene is TRBJ1-1, the V gene TRBV9; 7 bases agree with TRBD1. The length of the CDR3 is 17 residues. CDR1 is SGDLS and CDR2 is YYNGEE in the germline V gene. The J segment lost 2 bases and the V segment lost 7 bases, leaving 17 bases of the junction unmatched. The CDR3 DNA follows: TGTGCCAGCGGGGTGCCGACCTTCAGGGGGAGTAACACTGAAGCTTTCTTT. It is translated as CASGVPTFRGSNTEAFF.

The rearrangement joins TRBV5-4 to TRBJ2-3; D perhaps matches TRBD2 (5 bases). The CDR3 loop spans 15 amino acids. Trimming removed 0 bases from V and 6 bases from J, with 14 bases in between. Germline V gene sequence: CDR1 SGHNT, CDR2 YYREEE (reference sequence). CDR3 loop: CASSLDDTRGDTQYF. Written as DNA, the CDR3 is TGTGCCAGCAGCTTGGACGACACGCGCGGGGATACGCAGTATTTT.

The V gene is TRBV7-9, the J gene TRBJ1-2; 8 bases match TRBD1. Unmatched junction bases numbered 2, after V lost 1 base and J lost 4 bases. CDR3 length equals 14 residues. Germline V CDR1 and CDR2: SEHNR, FQNEAQ (reference sequence). The CDR3 sequence: CASSLVQGGYGYTF. DNA for the CDR3: TGTGCCAGCAGCTTAGTACAGGGGGGCTATGGCTACACCTTC.

The chain joins TRBV28 to TRBJ2-3, with 9 bases aligning to TRBD1. Per germline, CDR1 MDHEN and CDR2 SYDVKM. J gave up 4 bases and V 5 bases, and 7 bases lay outside the gene matches. The CDR3 loop spans 15 amino acids. The CDR3 region is CASSIPGQGSDTQYF. CDR3 DNA sequence: TGTGCCAGCAGTATACCGGGACAGGGCTCAGATACGCAGTATTTT.

The chain couples TRBV7-2 to TRBJ2-3; TRBD2 might be the D (5 bases). The CDR3 totals 15 residues. CDR1 and CDR2 (germline): SGHTA, FQGNSA. V was cut by 1 base and J by 6 bases, with 14 bases left in between. The CDR3, as DNA: TGTGCCAGCAGCTTAGTATGGACTCTGGGTGATACGCAGTATTTT. Translated, it gives CASSLVWTLGDTQYF. The full variable domain, in which reference TRBV7-2 and TRBJ2-3 provide the parts outside the CDR3, is GAGVSQSPSNKVTEKGKDVELRCDPISGHTALYWYRQSLGQGLEFLIYFQGNSAPDKSGLPSDRFSAERTGGSVSTLTIQRTQQEDSAVYLCASSLVWTLGDTQYFGPGTRLTVL.

This rearrangement joins TRBV28 to TRBJ2-3; D is undetermined. The V gene's germline CDR1 is MDHEN and CDR2 SYDVKM. The CDR3 spans 15 residues. Trimming stripped 2 bases from V and 1 base from J, with 10 bases between. DNA of the CDR3: TGTGCCAGCAGTTTAACAGTTCCTCGCACAGATACGCAGTATTTT. It encodes CASSLTVPRTDTQYF.

The chain links TRBV7-2 to TRBJ2-5, with 7 bases fitting TRBD1. V lost 5 bases, J lost 1 base, and 7 bases stayed unmatched. The CDR3 runs to 15 residues. Looked up from germline, CDR1 is SGHTA and CDR2 is FQGNSA. This chain's CDR3 is CASSAIQGTQETQYF. In DNA form, the CDR3 reads TGTGCCAGCAGCGCGATACAGGGGACCCAAGAGACCCAGTACTTC.

As regards this clone: At one of its ends the junction is not consistent with the germline gene, which may arise from a read error. This rearrangement joins TRBV7-9 to TRBJ2-3, with 7 bases aligning to TRBD1. The CDR3 contains 14 residues. Germline V CDR1 and CDR2: SEHNR, FQNEAQ (reference sequence). CDR3 residues: CASSLGQGTDTQYF. The CDR3 DNA reads as TGTGCCAGCAGCTTAGGACAGGGCACCGATACGCAGTATTTT. Full variable domain (remainder filled in from reference TRBV7-9 and TRBJ2-3): DTGVSQNPRHKITKRGQNVTFRCDPISEHNRLYWYRQTLGQGPEFLTYFQNEAQLEKSRLLSDRFSAERPKGSFSTLEIQRTEQGDSAMYLCASSLGQGTDTQYFGPGTRLTVL.

The chain links TRBV4-1 to TRBJ2-7, with TRBD1 matching over 8 bases. J lost 7 bases, V lost 5 bases, and 16 bases had no gene match. The length of the CDR3 is 16 residues. Germline CDR1 reads MGHRA; CDR2 reads YSYEKL. The CDR3 DNA reads TGCGCCAGCAGCATGGTTACCGGACAGGGTTTGGGAGAGCAGTACTTC. It yields the protein CASSMVTGQGLGEQYF.

V and J are TRBV28 and TRBJ1-2, with TRBD1 matching 10 bases. The CDR3 sequence is 15 residues long. V lost 11 bases to trimming and J lost 5 bases; unmatched junction nucleotides: 14. Looked up from germline, CDR1 is MDHEN and CDR2 is SYDVKM. In DNA, the CDR3 is TGTGCCGGGGGAGGGACAGGGGAAAGGGGATATGGCTACACCTTC. Amino acids: CAGGGTGERGYGYTF.

This clone was recorded a few times. This chain's CDR3 is CASSVEGKGYTF. CDR3 nucleotide sequence: TGTGCCAGCAGCGTAGAGGGGAAGGGCTACACCTTC. V gene TRBV9 combines with J gene TRBJ1-2; maybe TRBD1 (5 bases). CDR1 and CDR2 (germline): SGDLS, YYNGEE. The CDR3 runs to 12 residues. V was clipped by 0 bases and J by 8 bases, with 8 bases between them.

This rearrangement joins TRBV13 to TRBJ2-7, with 9 bases fitting TRBD2. V gave up 2 bases and J gave up 3 bases; unmatched junction bases: 2. Germline V lookup: CDR1 PRHDT, CDR2 FYEKMQ (reference sequence). The CDR3 totals 14 residues. The CDR3 protein is CASSLTAGGYEQYF. The CDR3 bases are TGTGCCAGCAGCTTAACAGCGGGGGGCTACGAGCAGTACTTC.

The V call is TRBV7-9, the J call TRBJ1-4; D unresolved. Germline assignment: CDR1 SEHNR and CDR2 FQNEAQ (reference sequence). The CDR3 totals 15 residues. V gave up 5 bases and J gave up 8 bases, with 18 bases separating them. The CDR3 DNA reads as TGTGCCAGCAGCAACCTAGACCCCCCGCGCGAAAAACTGTTTTTT. Amino acid sequence: CASSNLDPPREKLFF.

The rearrangement links TRBV11-2 to TRBJ2-3, with 7 positions matching TRBD2. The CDR3 loop spans 13 amino acids. Germline CDR1 is SGHAT and CDR2 is FQNNGV. The ends lost 8 bases at V and 4 bases at J; junction bases unmatched: 6. In nucleotides, the CDR3 is TGTGCCAGCGGGAGGGGTGGAGCAGATACGCAGTATTTT. This gives the protein CASGRGGADTQYF.

The CDR3 DNA reads as TGTGCCAGTAGCGACAGCCTTAACACCGGGGAGCTGTTTTTT. Protein product: CASSDSLNTGELFF. V is TRBV19 and J is TRBJ2-2; D possibly corresponds to TRBD1 (5 bases). CDR3 length equals 14 residues. The germline V gene has CDR1 LNHDA and CDR2 SQIVND (reference sequence). The V end was cut by 6 bases, the J end by 2 bases, with 10 bases between. The full variable domain, rest sourced from reference TRBV19 and TRBJ2-2, is DGGITQSPKYLFRKEGQNVTLSCEQNLNHDAMYWYRQDPGQGLRLIYYSQIVNDFQKGDIAEGYSVSREKKESFPLTVTSAQKNPTAFYLCASSDSLNTGELFFGEGSRLTVL.

The V gene is TRBV9, the J gene TRBJ1-3; D gene unclear. V lost 3 bases, J lost 0 bases, and 10 bases lay in between. Germline V gene data show CDR1 as SGDLS and CDR2 as YYNGEE. CDR3 size: 15 residues. The CDR3 DNA is TGTGCCAGCAGCGACTCGGGGAGCTCTGGAAACACCATATATTTT. It codes for CASSDSGSSGNTIYF.

The rearrangement joins TRBV2 to TRBJ2-1, with 9 bases that match TRBD1. The germline V gene encodes CDR1 SNHLY and CDR2 FYNNEI. The CDR3 totals 15 residues. V shed 6 bases and J 3 bases; nucleotides not matched to a gene: 6. CDR3 residues: CASRPRDRVYNEQFF. The CDR3 DNA follows: TGTGCCAGCAGGCCCCGGGACAGGGTCTACAATGAGCAGTTCTTC.

The chain has TRBV6-4 and TRBJ2-2, with 8 bases fitting TRBD2. The germline gives CDR1 MRHNA, CDR2 SNTAGT. This CDR3 is 17 amino acids long. The J segment lost 8 bases and the V segment lost 2 bases, leaving 13 bases of the junction unmatched. The CDR3 sequence: CASSDRGQKAGVGELFF. DNA of the CDR3: TGTGCCAGCAGTGACCGAGGGCAGAAAGCGGGGGTGGGGGAGCTGTTTTTT.

This chain connects TRBV2 to TRBJ2-2; 8 bases match TRBD2. The CDR3 is made up of 14 amino acids. Germline CDR1 reads SNHLY; CDR2 reads FYNNEI. The V segment lost 4 bases and the J segment 7 bases; nucleotides outside the gene matches: 5. Here the CDR3 reads CASSVGTRNGELFF. CDR3 DNA sequence: TGTGCCAGCAGTGTTGGGACTAGAAACGGGGAGCTGTTTTTT.

The gene calls are TRBV9 and TRBJ1-4; D unclear. The CDR3 extends over 15 amino acids. Germline CDR1 reads SGDLS; CDR2 reads YYNGEE. V was pared by 4 bases and J by 4 bases, with 14 bases between. As DNA, the CDR3 is TGTGCCAGCAGCACTAGCGTACAGAATAATGAAAAACTGTTTTTT. Translating it yields CASSTSVQNNEKLFF.

The genes are TRBV7-9 and TRBJ2-2; TRBD1 is a possible D gene (6 bases). Trimming removed 4 bases from V and 0 bases from J, with 12 bases in between. The CDR3 is 16 residues long. Germline CDR1 SEHNR, CDR2 FQNEAQ (reference sequence). The CDR3 sequence is CASSSRDNSNTGELFF. The CDR3 region has the DNA TGTGCCAGCAGCTCCCGGGACAATTCGAACACCGGGGAGCTGTTTTTT.

This chain joins TRBV28 and TRBJ1-5; D may be TRBD1 (6 bases). Per germline, CDR1 MDHEN and CDR2 SYDVKM. This CDR3 is built from 14 residues. Trimming stripped 6 bases from V and 3 bases from J, with 12 bases between. The CDR3 sequence is CASRFQGYNQPQHF. The CDR3 bases are TGTGCCAGCAGGTTTCAGGGGTACAATCAGCCCCAGCATTTT.

This chain connects TRBV7-9 to TRBJ1-3; tentative D call: TRBD1 (6 bases). Per germline, CDR1 SEHNR and CDR2 FQNEAQ (reference sequence). V lost 3 bases and J 0 bases, leaving 12 bases between the germline ends. The CDR3 contains 16 residues. This CDR3 reads CASSFEGVSSGNTIYF. CDR3 nucleotides: TGTGCCAGCAGCTTTGAGGGGGTGAGCTCTGGAAACACCATATATTTT.

This clone was counted a few times. The chain recombines TRBV9 with TRBJ1-1; maybe TRBD1 (6 bases). CDR3 length: 14 residues. Trimming took 4 bases from V and 4 from J, leaving 14 bases between them. The germline V gene has CDR1 SGDLS and CDR2 YYNGEE. Here the CDR3 reads CASSTRTDRTEAFF. CDR3 nucleotides: TGTGCCAGCAGCACCCGGACAGATCGCACTGAAGCTTTCTTT.

This clone came up a few times. This chain uses TRBV5-6 with TRBJ2-1, with TRBD1 matching over 7 bases. The CDR3 runs 15 residues. After removal of 3 bases from V and 2 bases from J, the junction contained 5 bases not matched to a gene. The V gene's germline CDR1 is SGHDT and CDR2 YYEEEE. The CDR3 region has the DNA TGTGCCAGCAGCTCCAAGGACAGGCCCTACAATGAGCAGTTCTTC. Translating gives CASSSKDRPYNEQFF.

As for this clone: Mismatch with germline at one junction end may stem from a read error. CDR3 DNA sequence: TGTTCCAGCAGCCCCCAATCGTTGGGACAGCAAGAGACCCAGTACTTC. This sequence encodes CSSSPQSLGQQETQYF. The V call is TRBV7-9, the J call TRBJ2-5; 7 bases align to TRBD1. The CDR3 extends over 16 amino acids. Per the germline V gene, CDR1 is SEHNR and CDR2 is FQNEAQ (reference sequence).